The next 15 T cell receptor beta chains were all read from a single sample in a study of Graves' ophthalmopathy and Graves' hyperthyroidism. RNA transcripts were the template, and TCR beta CDR3 regions were amplified from them. HTBI primers were employed in first-round RT-PCR, then a second-round multiplex PCR followed. Via MiXCR, TCRdb re-called the multiplex PCR reads, giving one row per CDR3 protein. This sample yields approximately 380,000 distinct CDR3 sequences, of which roughly 20% are seen a single time; roughly 3% belongs to the top ten. The sequencing input was peripheral blood. These receptors came from a woman aged 18-29 years with stable Graves' hyperthyroidism.

Many counts were recorded for this clonotype. The chain uses TRBV20-1 and TRBJ2-3, with a possible D match to TRBD2 (6 bases). The germline CDR1 and CDR2 sequences are DFQATT and SNEGSKA (reference sequence). CDR3 length equals 12 residues. Between the trimmed V and J ends, which lost 6 bases and 4 bases, there was a span of 11 bases. CDR3 DNA sequence: TGCAGTGCGGGCGGGACCGCAGATACGCAGTATTTT. Amino acid sequence: CSAGGTADTQYF.

V usage is TRBV18 and J usage is TRBJ1-6; 7 nucleotides align to TRBD1. CDR1 is KGHSH, CDR2 LQKENI, per germline. The CDR3 has 15 amino acids. V trimming: 3 bases; J trimming: 7 bases; junction bases outside the gene matches: 6. This CDR3 is CASSPEQGRNSPLHF. DNA of the CDR3: TGTGCCAGCTCACCCGAACAGGGGCGGAATTCACCCCTCCACTTT. The whole variable domain, remainder taken from reference TRBV18 and TRBJ1-6, is NAGVMQNPRHLVRRRGQEARLRCSPMKGHSHVYWYRQLPEEGLKFMVYLQKENIIDESGMPKERFSAEFPKEGPSILRIQQVVRGDSAAYFCASSPEQGRNSPLHFGNGTRLTVT.

The chain links TRBV13 to TRBJ1-2; a weak D match, TRBD1 (6 bases). The ends were cut back, 5 bases at V and 8 bases at J, with 12 bases in the middle. Germline V CDR1 and CDR2: PRHDT, FYEKMQ (reference sequence). The CDR3 is made up of 12 amino acids. The CDR3 here is CASSLTGTGYTF. CDR3 DNA sequence: TGTGCCAGCAGCCTCACAGGGACCGGCTACACCTTC.

The gene calls are TRBV12-3 or TRBV12-4 and TRBJ1-2; 10 bases are a match to TRBD1. This CDR3 is built from 15 residues. V trimming: 6 bases; J trimming: 4 bases; junction bases outside the gene matches: 8. The CDR3 region is CASRPGQGRAYGYTF. As DNA, the CDR3 is TGTGCCAGCAGGCCGGGACAGGGGCGGGCCTATGGCTACACCTTC.

This clonotype was seen at least ten times. CDR3 nucleotides: TGTGCCAGCTCACCTTCGGCAATTAACACTGAAGCTTTCTTT. It encodes CASSPSAINTEAFF. The chain is built from TRBV18 and TRBJ1-1; D unclear. The V end was cut by 3 bases, the J end by 2 bases, with 10 bases between. Per the germline V gene, CDR1 is KGHSH and CDR2 is LQKENI. This CDR3 is built from 14 residues. Filled out from reference TRBV18 and TRBJ1-1, the complete variable domain reads NAGVMQNPRHLVRRRGQEARLRCSPMKGHSHVYWYRQLPEEGLKFMVYLQKENIIDESGMPKERFSAEFPKEGPSILRIQQVVRGDSAAYFCASSPSAINTEAFFGQGTRLTVV.

This clonotype has ten or more counts. The chain is built from TRBV7-9 and TRBJ2-7; D gene uncertain. The germline V gene has CDR1 SEHNR and CDR2 FQNEAQ (reference sequence). V gave up 10 bases and J gave up 7 bases, with 14 bases separating them. This CDR3 has 11 amino acids. The CDR3 DNA is TGTGCCACCCAAGGTGGTTGGGAGCAGTACTTC. Its translation: CATQGGWEQYF.

This clonotype was seen many times. The chain links TRBV7-8 to TRBJ1-5; a possible D gene is TRBD1 (6 bases). Germline loops: CDR1 SGHVS, CDR2 FQNEAQ. Between the trimmed V and J ends, which lost 4 bases and 3 bases, there was a span of 13 bases. The CDR3 length is 15 residues. The CDR3 nucleotides read TGTGCCAGCAGCTCGCGGACAGCCACCAATCAGCCCCAGCATTTT. Encoded protein: CASSSRTATNQPQHF.

The chain uses TRBV12-3 or TRBV12-4 and TRBJ2-7; D might be TRBD1 (5 bases). The CDR3 length is 13 residues. V lost 3 bases to trimming and J lost 5 bases, with 11 bases between them. Written as DNA, the CDR3 is TGTGCCAGCAGTTTGTCAGGGCGCAACGAGCAGTACTTC. This encodes CASSLSGRNEQYF.

This clonotype was recorded at least ten times. The chain carries TRBV2 and TRBJ2-7, with D perhaps being TRBD1 or TRBD2 (6 bases each). Per germline, CDR1 SNHLY and CDR2 FYNNEI. The CDR3 is 12 residues long. V was shortened by 8 bases and J by 2 bases, with 10 bases between the two germline ends. In DNA, the CDR3 is TGTGCCAGCTCTGGGGGGCCCTACGAGCAGTACTTC. It encodes CASSGGPYEQYF.

This clonotype has a count of ten or more. This chain connects TRBV7-9 to TRBJ2-1; TRBD2 matches 13 bases. The CDR3 spans 14 residues. With V trimmed by 5 bases and J by 8 bases, 3 bases remained unmatched. From germline, CDR1 is SEHNR and CDR2 FQNEAQ (reference sequence). CDR3 nucleotides: TGTGCCAGCAGCCGGACTAGCGGGAGTGATGAGCAGTTCTTC. This gives the protein CASSRTSGSDEQFF.

This sequence joins TRBV18 and TRBJ1-2; 9 bases are shared with TRBD1. There are 15 residues in the CDR3. Germline trimming cut 7 bases from V and 8 bases from J; bases unmatched to any gene: 14. The V gene's germline CDR1 is KGHSH and CDR2 LQKENI. Here the CDR3 DNA reads TGTGCCAGCTTTATCGGGACAGGGCATGGAAAAGGCTACACCTTC. Translation gives CASFIGTGHGKGYTF.

This clonotype was observed at least ten times. The V gene is TRBV27, the J gene TRBJ1-6; 7 bases agree with TRBD1. V shed 3 bases, J shed 8 bases, and the junction held 7 bases outside the gene matches. Per the germline V gene, CDR1 is MNHEY and CDR2 is SMNVEV (reference sequence). The CDR3 has 15 amino acids. The DNA for the CDR3 is TGTGCCAGCAGTTTCCGGACAGGAACTTATTCACCCCTCCACTTT. This sequence encodes CASSFRTGTYSPLHF.

This clonotype was counted ten times or more. The chain links TRBV6-2 or TRBV6-3 to TRBJ2-7; no clear D. CDR1 and CDR2 (germline): MNHEY, SVGEGT. V was cut by 5 bases and J by 3 bases, with 23 bases left in between. The CDR3 is 17 amino acids. This CDR3 is CASSPPALRDHVYEQYF. The CDR3 nucleotides are TGTGCCAGCAGTCCACCCGCTTTACGAGACCATGTCTACGAGCAGTACTTC.

This clonotype was seen ten or more times. The chain carries TRBV12-3 or TRBV12-4 and TRBJ1-1, with no clear D. Between the trimmed V and J ends, which lost 6 bases and 4 bases, there was a span of 12 bases. The CDR3 contains 13 residues. CDR3 protein: CASRREVGTEAFF. CDR3 coding DNA: TGTGCCAGCAGGAGGGAGGTGGGCACTGAAGCTTTCTTT.

To note about this clonotype: A much larger clone differs from this one at a single base, so this may be a read error. No conserved phenylalanine or tryptophan ends this CDR3, so it is likely a read error. The rearrangement uses TRBV20-1 and TRBJ1-2; D gene uncertain. The CDR3 spans 12 residues. Germline values: CDR1 DFQATT, CDR2 SNEGSKA (reference sequence). Between the trimmed V and J ends, which lost 6 bases and 7 bases, there was a span of 15 bases. CDR3 nucleotide sequence: TGCAGTGCCCTATCAGTAGTGGGTGGCTACACCCTC. This codes for CSALSVVGGYTL.